Below, 18 T cell receptor beta chains from the same sample are listed, as sequenced in a study of response to subunit inactivated influenza vaccine. TCRdb re-called the RT-PCR reads with MiXCR, one entry per CDR3 protein. Among roughly 700,000 distinct CDR3 sequences listed, approximately 13% were seen once. The sequencing here drew on PBMCs from blood, taken less than 15 days before vaccination. The receptors stem from a man aged 45 to 65 who received an inactivated influenza vaccine.

The chain couples TRBV9 to TRBJ2-3; 7 positions agree with TRBD1. Trimming removed 0 bases from V and 5 bases from J; junction bases left unmatched: 9. This CDR3 has 16 residues. Germline values: CDR1 SGDLS, CDR2 YYNGEE. CDR3: CASSVATGAPGDTQYF. CDR3 DNA sequence: TGTGCCAGCAGCGTAGCTACAGGGGCACCCGGAGATACGCAGTATTTT. Together with reference TRBV9 and TRBJ2-3, the CDR3 gives the full variable domain: DSGVTQTPKHLITATGQRVTLRCSPRSGDLSVYWYQQSLDQGLQFLIQYYNGEERAKGNILERFSAQQFPDLHSELNLSSLELGDSALYFCASSVATGAPGDTQYFGPGTRLTVL.

This sequence joins TRBV5-1 and TRBJ1-1, with 9 positions matching TRBD1. Germline V gene lookup returns CDR1 SGHRS and CDR2 YFSETQ. This CDR3 region has 17 residues. The V segment lost 0 bases and the J segment 3 bases; nucleotides outside the gene matches: 9. The CDR3 protein is CASSLEGQGSFDTEAFF. The CDR3 DNA sequence: TGCGCCAGCAGCTTGGAGGGACAGGGTAGTTTCGACACTGAAGCTTTCTTT. The full variable domain, rest sourced from reference TRBV5-1 and TRBJ1-1, is KAGVTQTPRYLIKTRGQQVTLSCSPISGHRSVSWYQQTPGQGLQFLFEYFSETQRNKGNFPGRFSGRQFSNSRSEMNVSTLELGDSALYLCASSLEGQGSFDTEAFFGQGTRLTVV.

This clonotype was counted a few times. The chain combines TRBV7-2 with TRBJ2-7, with a tentative D call TRBD2 (5 bases). Germline values: CDR1 SGHTA, CDR2 FQGNSA. V lost 0 bases to trimming and J lost 3 bases, with 9 bases between them. The CDR3 has 14 residues. CDR3 sequence (DNA): TGTGCCAGCAGCTTAGCGGTCCGGGACTACGAGCAGTACTTC. Amino acids: CASSLAVRDYEQYF.

The chain uses TRBV4-3 and TRBJ2-1; unclear D gene. The CDR3 loop spans 13 amino acids. The V gene's germline CDR1 is LGHNA and CDR2 YSLEER. The V and J ends lost 1 base and 7 bases respectively, with 8 bases between them. The CDR3 DNA is TGCGCCAGCAGCCAAGGCGTCGGGAATGAGCAGTTCTTC. Its translation: CASSQGVGNEQFF.

Many counts were recorded for this clonotype. This chain uses TRBV12-3 or TRBV12-4 with TRBJ2-7; no definite D call. The length of the CDR3 is 11 residues. Trimming left V 4 bases short and J 9 bases short, with 10 bases between. CDR3 DNA: TGTGCCAGCAGTTCCCAGGTTGCGCAGTACTTC. Translating gives CASSSQVAQYF.

This clonotype was observed a handful of times. This chain links TRBV5-1 with TRBJ2-6; D possibly corresponds to TRBD1 (7 bases). The germline V and J ends were trimmed by 1 base and 8 bases, with 13 bases remaining between them. The CDR3 is 15 amino acids. Germline V gene sequence: CDR1 SGHRS, CDR2 YFSETQ. The CDR3 DNA follows: TGCGCCAGCAGCTTGACAGGGGCGGGAACCAACGTCCTGACTTTC. It codes for CASSLTGAGTNVLTF. The complete variable domain, with remaining parts taken from reference TRBV5-1 and TRBJ2-6, reads KAGVTQTPRYLIKTRGQQVTLSCSPISGHRSVSWYQQTPGQGLQFLFEYFSETQRNKGNFPGRFSGRQFSNSRSEMNVSTLELGDSALYLCASSLTGAGTNVLTFGAGSRLTVL.

This clonotype was picked up many times. The J gene is TRBJ2-3, the V gene TRBV28; 9 bases match TRBD2. Germline V lookup: CDR1 MDHEN, CDR2 SYDVKM. The CDR3 totals 16 residues. V shed 2 bases, J shed 2 bases, and the junction held 5 bases outside the gene matches. The CDR3 reads CASSLNSGGFTDTQYF. The CDR3 DNA sequence: TGTGCCAGCAGTTTAAATAGCGGGGGTTTCACAGATACGCAGTATTTT.

The chain has TRBV6-2 or TRBV6-3 and TRBJ2-5; the D gene could be TRBD1 or TRBD2 (5 bases each). The V end was cut by 0 bases, the J end by 14 bases, with 13 bases between. Germline assignment: CDR1 MNHEY and CDR2 SVGEGT. The CDR3 runs to 12 residues. The CDR3 region has the DNA TGTGCCAGCAGTTACTCCGGGACGTGGGTTTACTTC. Translating gives CASSYSGTWVYF.

V gene TRBV24-1 combines with J gene TRBJ2-5; possibly TRBD2 for D (6 bases). Trimming took off 0 bases at V and 5 bases at J, with 6 bases between the two ends. The germline V gene encodes CDR1 KGHDR and CDR2 SFDVKD. This CDR3 contains 13 residues. CDR3 coding DNA: TGTGCCACCAGTGATTTGCGGGGGGAGACCCAGTACTTC. As protein: CATSDLRGETQYF.

This clonotype came up a few times. The CDR3 protein is CASGGLAGVIGGDTQYF. In DNA form, the CDR3 reads TGCGCCAGCGGGGGGCTAGCGGGAGTTATTGGAGGAGATACGCAGTATTTT. This chain connects TRBV5-1 to TRBJ2-3; 10 bases map to TRBD2. CDR1 is SGHRS, CDR2 YFSETQ, per germline. CDR3 size: 17 residues. Trimming cost V 7 bases and J 5 bases; bases outside gene matches: 16.

In this sample, this clonotype turned up many times. The rearrangement links TRBV29-1 to TRBJ2-7, with 12 positions matching TRBD1. J lost 7 bases, V lost 6 bases, and 10 bases had no gene match. There are 14 residues in the CDR3. Germline V CDR1 and CDR2: SQVTM, ANQGSEA. The DNA for the CDR3 is TGCAGCGTGATTCGGGACAGGGGGCTGGGGGAGCAGTACTTC. Translation gives CSVIRDRGLGEQYF.

In this sample, this clonotype turned up many times. The chain employs TRBV29-1 and TRBJ2-5; TRBD1 matches at 8 bases. Losses at the gene ends were 6 bases for V and 2 bases for J; bases not matched to a gene: 5. The CDR3 has 13 residues. Germline V gives CDR1 SQVTM, CDR2 ANQGSEA. The CDR3 sequence: CSVRTGRQETQYF. The DNA of the CDR3 is TGCAGCGTACGGACAGGGCGACAAGAGACCCAGTACTTC.

This clonotype was seen a few times. This chain connects TRBV20-1 to TRBJ2-7; TRBD1 matches at 8 bases. V was pared by 0 bases and J by 3 bases, with 1 base of the junction left unmatched. Per germline, CDR1 DFQATT and CDR2 SNEGSKA (reference sequence). The CDR3 consists of 13 residues. CDR3 DNA sequence: TGCAGTGCTAGAGAAACAGGGGGCTACGAGCAGTACTTC. This gives the protein CSARETGGYEQYF.

Many counts were recorded for this clonotype. The chain recombines TRBV15 with TRBJ2-2; no firm D call. The CDR3 has 13 residues. V lost 2 bases to trimming and J lost 7 bases, with 8 bases between them. Germline V gene lookup returns CDR1 LNHNV and CDR2 YYDKDF (reference sequence). CDR3 DNA sequence: TGTGCCACCAGCAGACAGTTTCTCGGGGAGCTGTTTTTT. It encodes CATSRQFLGELFF.

This sequence joins TRBV12-3 or TRBV12-4 and TRBJ2-2; tentative D call: TRBD2 (5 bases). Trimming took off 8 bases at V and 6 bases at J, with 16 bases between the two ends. This CDR3 region has 14 residues. Written as DNA, the CDR3 is TGTGCCAGCTCCCCCAAAACTAGATCCGGGGAGCTGTTTTTT. Its translation is CASSPKTRSGELFF.

There are many counts of this clonotype. The chain carries TRBV20-1 and TRBJ2-7; 11 bases agree with TRBD2. The CDR3 covers 15 residues. The junction had 2 bases not matched to a gene; V was cut back by 1 base and J by 0 bases. CDR1 and CDR2 (germline): DFQATT, SNEGSKA (reference sequence). The CDR3 is CSARVGLAGSYEQYF. CDR3 nucleotides: TGCAGTGCTAGAGTCGGACTAGCGGGCTCCTACGAGCAGTACTTC.

This sequence joins TRBV20-1 and TRBJ2-5; TRBD2 agrees at 12 bases. With V trimmed by 3 bases and J by 3 bases, 11 bases remained unmatched. There are 17 residues in the CDR3. CDR1 is DFQATT and CDR2 is SNEGSKA in the germline V gene (reference sequence). CDR3 residues: CSASSASGGVYEETQYF. DNA of the CDR3: TGCAGTGCTAGTTCCGCTAGCGGGGGGGTTTACGAAGAGACCCAGTACTTC.

This clonotype was observed a few times. J is TRBJ2-6 and V is TRBV10-3; D is possibly TRBD1 or TRBD2 (6 bases each). The CDR3 runs to 15 residues. Germline V CDR1 and CDR2: ENHRY, SYGVKD. Deletions cut 7 bases from V and 4 bases from J, with 14 bases between. In DNA form, the CDR3 reads TGTGCCATCACCAAGGAGGGGGTCGGGGCCAACGTCCTGACTTTC. Its protein product is CAITKEGVGANVLTF.